The 20 T cell receptor beta chains below come from one sample, sequenced in a study of blood T cell repertoires in COVID-19 (dated by TCRdb to 2019 to 2021). Libraries were built with the immunoSEQ multiplex PCR assay. TCRdb took over this immuneACCESS table, retaining in-frame rearrangements with V and J assigned. Such tables are incomplete; in checked studies, under half of the missing clones stem from an unresolved V gene, and the remainder is unexplained. Here the sample has over 95,000 clones; 85% to 90% occur a single time. Together, the top ten hold approximately 4.5% of the sample. Sequenced: peripheral blood. Receptors originate from a woman between 50 and 59 years old with acute or convalescent COVID-19.

The chain combines TRBV24-1 with TRBJ1-4; 7 nucleotides align to TRBD1. V shed 3 bases and J 8 bases; nucleotides not matched to a gene: 11. Germline CDR1 reads KGHDR; CDR2 reads SFDVKD. The CDR3 covers 16 residues. CDR3 coding DNA: TGTGCCACCAGTGATCACAAAAACAGGGGTGAGGAAAAACTGTTTTTT. This codes for CATSDHKNRGEEKLFF.

V usage is TRBV3-1 (or the pseudogene TRBV3-2) and J usage is TRBJ2-2; D ambiguous. Trimming pared 2 bases from V and 4 bases from J, leaving 5 bases between. Germline V lookup: CDR1 LGHDT, CDR2 YNNKEL (reference sequence). The CDR3 loop spans 13 amino acids. The DNA of the CDR3 is TGTGCCAGCAGCCAACGTAGCACCGGGGAGCTGTTTTTT. Its translation: CASSQRSTGELFF.

The rearrangement uses TRBV5-6 and TRBJ2-7, with 8 bases aligning to TRBD1. CDR1 and CDR2 from the germline V gene are SGHDT and YYEEEE. The CDR3 extends over 15 amino acids. Losses at the gene ends were 4 bases for V and 7 bases for J; bases not matched to a gene: 13. The CDR3 nucleotides read TGTGCCAGCAGCGGTTATGGGCAGGGGGCTGAAGAGCAGTACTTC. This gives the protein CASSGYGQGAEEQYF.

The chain has TRBV11-2 and TRBJ1-3; D is perhaps TRBD1 (5 bases). CDR1 SGHAT and CDR2 FQNNGV come from the germline V gene. The CDR3 runs to 15 residues. Trimming left V 5 bases short and J 3 bases short, with 14 bases between. This CDR3 reads CASSQTDSVGNTIYF. The DNA for the CDR3 is TGTGCCAGCAGCCAAACAGACAGCGTTGGAAACACCATATATTTT.

This chain joins TRBV5-1 and TRBJ2-1, with TRBD2 matching 13 bases. The CDR3 totals 15 residues. In germline, CDR1 is SGHRS, CDR2 YFSETQ. Trimming at V came to 2 bases and at J to 12 bases, leaving 8 bases not matched to a gene. This CDR3 is CASSLGTSGVRGQFF. In DNA, the CDR3 is TGCGCCAGCAGCTTAGGGACTAGCGGGGTAAGGGGGCAGTTCTTC. Complete variable domain (other parts from reference TRBV5-1 and TRBJ2-1): KAGVTQTPRYLIKTRGQQVTLSCSPISGHRSVSWYQQTPGQGLQFLFEYFSETQRNKGNFPGRFSGRQFSNSRSEMNVSTLELGDSALYLCASSLGTSGVRGQFFGPGTRLTVL.

The chain carries TRBV12-5 and TRBJ1-4; possible D gene TRBD1, 5 bases. Per germline, CDR1 LGHNT and CDR2 FRNRAP. CDR3 size: 19 residues. V lost 2 bases to trimming and J lost 0 bases, with 19 bases between them. CDR3 protein: CASGLLGATEAPTNEKLFF. The CDR3 nucleotides are TGTGCTAGTGGTTTGCTAGGGGCTACCGAGGCCCCAACTAATGAAAAACTGTTTTTT.

The chain uses TRBV13 and TRBJ2-5; TRBD1 agrees at 8 bases. Germline V gene data show CDR1 as PRHDT and CDR2 as FYEKMQ (reference sequence). The V gene end was trimmed by 5 bases and the J gene end by 4 bases; junction bases not matched to a gene: 9. This CDR3 comprises 15 residues. The CDR3 region is CASSEGQAVRETQYF. The CDR3 DNA sequence: TGTGCCAGCAGCGAGGGACAGGCGGTTCGAGAGACCCAGTACTTC.

The V gene is TRBV19, the J gene TRBJ1-1, with D unresolved. The CDR3 loop spans 11 amino acids. V dropped 1 base and J dropped 9 bases, with 6 bases sitting between them. From germline, CDR1 is LNHDA and CDR2 SQIVND (reference sequence). DNA for the CDR3: TGTGCCAGTAGTATAGGGAGGAAAGCTTTCTTT. This encodes CASSIGRKAFF.

V usage is TRBV7-8 and J usage is TRBJ2-7; D perhaps matches TRBD2 (5 bases). Germline V CDR1 and CDR2: SGHVS, FQNEAQ. There are 11 residues in the CDR3. Trimming stripped 4 bases from V and 7 bases from J, with 8 bases between. CDR3 sequence: CASSSPGEQYF. The CDR3 DNA reads TGTGCCAGCAGCTCCCCGGGAGAGCAGTACTTC.

The chain recombines TRBV11-2 with TRBJ2-7; 9 bases map to TRBD2. Trimming at V came to 3 bases and at J to 0 bases, leaving 6 bases not matched to a gene. There are 16 residues in the CDR3. Germline CDR1 SGHAT, CDR2 FQNNGV. The CDR3 is CASSFLTSGISYEQYF. CDR3 nucleotide sequence: TGTGCCAGCAGCTTTCTGACTAGCGGCATCTCCTACGAGCAGTACTTC.

The CDR3 protein is CASSSPGQGTYEQYF. CDR3 in DNA: TGTGCCAGCAGCTCTCCGGGACAGGGTACCTACGAGCAGTACTTC. The chain is built from TRBV7-2 and TRBJ2-7; TRBD1 agrees at 9 bases. V lost 4 bases, J lost 2 bases, and 6 bases stayed unmatched. The CDR3 runs to 15 residues. Germline CDR1 and CDR2: SGHTA and FQGNSA.

CDR3 residues: CASSLRASGGISYNEQFF. The CDR3 DNA follows: TGTGCCAGCAGCCTACGGGCTAGCGGGGGGATCTCCTACAATGAGCAGTTCTTC. The chain is built from TRBV7-9 and TRBJ2-1, with TRBD2 matching 11 bases. This CDR3 is built from 18 residues. The germline V gene has CDR1 SEHNR and CDR2 FQNEAQ (reference sequence). The J segment lost 0 bases and the V segment lost 5 bases, leaving 9 bases of the junction unmatched.

This clone was seen once. The chain employs TRBV7-2 and TRBJ1-1, with a possible D match to TRBD1 (5 bases). Germline CDR1 SGHTA, CDR2 FQGNSA. This CDR3 is 13 amino acids long. V was cut by 2 bases and J by 6 bases, with 10 bases left in between. The DNA for the CDR3 is TGTGCCAGCAGCTTAAACAGGAGGGCTGAAGCTTTCTTT. It is translated as CASSLNRRAEAFF.

The genes are TRBV10-2 and TRBJ2-3, with 8 bases aligning to TRBD2. V shed 7 bases, J shed 7 bases, and the junction held 13 bases outside the gene matches. Germline-derived CDR1 and CDR2 are WSHSY and SAAADI. The CDR3 extends over 15 amino acids. The CDR3, as DNA: TGCGCCAGCACTAGCGGGTCCGTTATTATGAATACGCAGTATTTT. Protein sequence: CASTSGSVIMNTQYF.

This sequence joins TRBV29-1 and TRBJ1-6; tentative D call: TRBD1 (6 bases). V gave up 5 bases and J gave up 8 bases, with 13 bases separating them. The CDR3 loop spans 13 amino acids. Looked up from germline, CDR1 is SQVTM and CDR2 is ANQGSEA. DNA for the CDR3: TGCAGCGTTACACAGGGACCTCATTCACCCCTCCACTTT. Amino acids: CSVTQGPHSPLHF.

The chain carries TRBV10-3 and TRBJ1-2; D perhaps matches TRBD1 (5 bases). V shed 10 bases and J shed 6 bases, with 12 bases lying between them. Germline CDR1 reads ENHRY; CDR2 reads SYGVKD. CDR3 length: 11 residues. The CDR3 reads CATPRVDGYTF. The CDR3 DNA reads TGTGCCACCCCCAGGGTTGATGGCTACACCTTC.

This chain connects TRBV27 to TRBJ2-3; weak D call: TRBD2 (5 bases). This CDR3 spans 19 amino acids. Trimming cost V 4 bases and J 0 bases, with 23 bases left between them. Germline CDR1 reads MNHEY; CDR2 reads SMNVEV (reference sequence). The CDR3 sequence is CASSYTPAVLFSSTDTQYF. The CDR3 DNA follows: TGTGCCAGCAGTTACACCCCAGCGGTCCTTTTTTCTAGCACAGATACGCAGTATTTT.

Details on this clone: Different DNA sequences within this sample yield the same CDR3. This sequence joins TRBV30 and TRBJ1-5; D is unresolved. The ends were cut back, 0 bases at V and 4 bases at J, with 7 bases in the middle. This CDR3 region has 13 residues. In germline, CDR1 is GTSNPN, CDR2 SVGIG (reference sequence). The CDR3 loop reads CAWSVGGNQPQHF. The CDR3 bases are TGTGCCTGGAGTGTAGGAGGGAATCAGCCCCAGCATTTT.

The chain uses TRBV7-3 and TRBJ2-3; 10 bases line up with TRBD1. Trimming removed 5 bases from V and 12 bases from J; junction bases left unmatched: 5. There are 12 residues in the CDR3. Per the germline V gene, CDR1 is SGHTA and CDR2 is FQGTGA. CDR3 amino acids: CASSTTGGPQYF. CDR3 coding DNA: TGTGCCAGCAGCACGACAGGGGGCCCCCAGTATTTT. The full variable domain, in which reference TRBV7-3 and TRBJ2-3 provide the parts outside the CDR3, is GAGVSQTPSNKVTEKGKYVELRCDPISGHTALYWYRQSLGQGPEFLIYFQGTGAADDSGLPNDRFFAVRPEGSVSTLKIQRTERGDSAVYLCASSTTGGPQYFGPGTRLTVL.

The CDR3 nucleotides are TGTGCCAGCAGCCAAGGATCGACAGGGAGTTCGGGAGGCTACACCTTC. It is translated as CASSQGSTGSSGGYTF. The V gene is TRBV4-2, the J gene TRBJ1-2; 7 nucleotides agree with TRBD1. V trimming: 1 base; J trimming: 8 bases; junction bases outside the gene matches: 13. Germline V gene data show CDR1 as LGHNA and CDR2 as YNFKEQ. CDR3 length: 16 amino acids.